This passage covers 14 T cell receptor beta chains from one sample sequenced in a study of CD8 T cells in Susac syndrome. The RNA input was roughly 0.5 to 1 ug, and it was reverse transcribed with random hexamers. MiXCR, applied by TCRdb to the immunoSEQ multiplex PCR reads, yields one record per CDR3 protein. The sample lists 250,000 or so distinct CDR3 sequences, 93% occurring once. Sequenced sample: CD4+ T cells from PBMCs. The receptors here all came from a human donor with multiple sclerosis.

The chain couples TRBV7-2 to TRBJ2-2; possibly TRBD1 for D (5 bases). The length of the CDR3 is 16 residues. Between the trimmed V and J ends, which lost 1 base and 1 base, there was a span of 10 bases. The germline gives CDR1 SGHTA, CDR2 FQGNSA. CDR3 in DNA: TGTGCCAGCAGCTTAGTAGGGGCAGGGAACACCGGGGAGCTGTTTTTT. Protein sequence: CASSLVGAGNTGELFF.

V is TRBV6-1 and J is TRBJ1-4; D unclear. This CDR3 spans 12 amino acids. The germline CDR1 and CDR2 sequences are MNHNS and SASEGT. V was shortened by 2 bases and J by 8 bases, with 6 bases between the two germline ends. The CDR3 here is CASSEWEEKLFF. CDR3 nucleotides: TGTGCCAGCAGTGAATGGGAGGAAAAACTGTTTTTT.

The V call is TRBV3-1, the J call TRBJ1-2, with 8 nucleotides matching TRBD1. V shed 3 bases and J 8 bases; nucleotides not matched to a gene: 5. CDR1 LGHDT and CDR2 YNNKEL come from the germline V gene (reference sequence). The CDR3 has 13 residues. CDR3: CASSHGQGGGYTF. The CDR3 DNA reads TGTGCCAGCAGCCATGGACAGGGAGGCGGCTACACCTTC.

The J gene is TRBJ2-7, the V gene TRBV5-1; D not certain. The V gene lost 3 bases and the J gene lost 1 base, with 11 bases spanning the gap. The CDR3 has 14 residues. The V gene's germline CDR1 is SGHRS and CDR2 YFSETQ. The CDR3 region is CASSSPTLSYEQYF. Written as DNA, the CDR3 is TGCGCCAGCAGCTCGCCGACACTATCCTACGAGCAGTACTTC.

The J gene is TRBJ2-7, the V gene TRBV6-5; TRBD1 agrees at 7 bases. The CDR3 consists of 13 residues. V lost 8 bases and J lost 5; bases outside the gene matches: 9. Germline V lookup: CDR1 MNHEY, CDR2 SVGAGI. The CDR3 DNA reads as TGTGCCAGCTTCCCGACAGGGACCCACGAGCAGTACTTC. This codes for CASFPTGTHEQYF.

The chain joins TRBV7-9 to TRBJ1-2, with D tentatively TRBD1 (6 bases). Germline-derived CDR1 and CDR2 are SEHNR and FQNEAQ (reference sequence). This CDR3 is 17 amino acids long. Trimming shortened V by 0 bases and J by 7 bases, and 21 bases separated the two germline ends. Written as DNA, the CDR3 is TGTGCCAGCAGCTTAGCCCGAACAGGGCCCAGGCCTAGTGGCTACACCTTC. Protein: CASSLARTGPRPSGYTF.

The chain has TRBV7-2 and TRBJ1-2; TRBD1 agrees at 9 bases. Germline values: CDR1 SGHTA, CDR2 FQGNSA. The CDR3 extends over 15 amino acids. Trimming at V came to 4 bases and at J to 6 bases, leaving 9 bases not matched to a gene. CDR3 bases: TGTGCCAGCAGCTCCGGGGGGGGACAGGGACATGGCTACACCTTC. It codes for CASSSGGGQGHGYTF.

The chain links TRBV2 to TRBJ1-1, with 10 bases that match TRBD1. The CDR3 is made up of 15 amino acids. V was pared by 5 bases and J by 4 bases, with 7 bases of the junction left unmatched. Germline CDR1 is SNHLY and CDR2 is FYNNEI. The CDR3 bases are TGTGCCAGCAGTCCGACAGGGGGCGCGGGCACTGAAGCTTTCTTT. Translation: CASSPTGGAGTEAFF. Together with reference TRBV2 and TRBJ1-1, the CDR3 gives the full variable domain: EPEVTQTPSHQVTQMGQEVILRCVPISNHLYFYWYRQILGQKVEFLVSFYNNEISEKSEIFDDQFSVERPDGSNFTLKIRSTKLEDSAMYFCASSPTGGAGTEAFFGQGTRLTVV.

The rearrangement links TRBV10-1 to TRBJ1-1, with D uncertain. CDR1 is WNHNN, CDR2 SYGVQD, per germline (reference sequence). V lost 6 bases, J lost 1 base, and 9 bases lay in between. The CDR3 spans 13 residues. The CDR3 sequence: CASRRERNTEAFF. In DNA, the CDR3 is TGCGCCAGCAGGAGGGAGAGGAACACTGAAGCTTTCTTT.

The table lists this clonotype with a count of one. V usage is TRBV9 and J usage is TRBJ2-3; 7 positions agree with TRBD1. CDR3 length equals 15 residues. Germline trimming cut 4 bases from V and 5 bases from J; bases unmatched to any gene: 10. Germline V gene sequence: CDR1 SGDLS, CDR2 YYNGEE. The CDR3 coding sequence is TGTGCCAGCAGCACCTCAGCCCACAGGGGAGATACGCAGTATTTT. Protein product: CASSTSAHRGDTQYF.

The chain has TRBV24-1 and TRBJ1-1, with D uncertain. CDR1 and CDR2 from the germline V gene are KGHDR and SFDVKD. Trimming left V 4 bases short and J 7 bases short, with 15 bases between. The CDR3 contains 14 residues. CDR3 sequence reads: CATSESLPPYEAFF. As DNA, the CDR3 is TGTGCCACCAGTGAATCCTTGCCCCCGTATGAAGCTTTCTTT.

The chain combines TRBV4-1 with TRBJ1-5, with D possibly being TRBD1 (5 bases). The CDR3 has 16 residues. CDR1 and CDR2 from the germline V gene are MGHRA and YSYEKL. V was trimmed by 4 bases and J by 5 bases, leaving 18 bases between them. DNA of the CDR3: TGCGCCAGCAGCCGGCTGTGGGGGGAGAGCGATCAGCCCCAGCATTTT. Its translation is CASSRLWGESDQPQHF.

DNA for the CDR3: TGTGCCAGCCGCCAACGGGGACAGGACGAGCAGTACTTC. Residues: CASRQRGQDEQYF. The V and J genes are TRBV19 and TRBJ2-7, with 8 bases matching TRBD1. Trimming took 9 bases from V and 5 from J; bases not matched to a gene: 9. The CDR3 consists of 13 residues. Germline CDR1 is LNHDA and CDR2 is SQIVND (reference sequence).

The chain uses TRBV3-1 and TRBJ1-1; D is unresolved. The V gene's germline CDR1 is LGHDT and CDR2 YNNKEL (reference sequence). CDR3 length equals 17 residues. Trimming took off 1 base at V and 3 bases at J, with 18 bases between the two ends. The CDR3 sequence is CASSQVPRGPGYTEAFF. The DNA of the CDR3 is TGTGCCAGCAGCCAAGTGCCCAGAGGGCCGGGGTACACTGAAGCTTTCTTT.